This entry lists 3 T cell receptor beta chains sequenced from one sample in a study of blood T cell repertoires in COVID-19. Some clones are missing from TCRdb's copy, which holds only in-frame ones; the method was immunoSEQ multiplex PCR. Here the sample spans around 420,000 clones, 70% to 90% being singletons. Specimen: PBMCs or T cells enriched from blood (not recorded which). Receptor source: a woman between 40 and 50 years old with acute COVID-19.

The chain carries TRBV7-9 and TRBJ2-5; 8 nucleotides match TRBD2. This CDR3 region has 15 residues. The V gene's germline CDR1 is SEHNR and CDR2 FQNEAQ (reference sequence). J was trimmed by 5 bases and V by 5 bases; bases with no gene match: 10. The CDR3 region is CASSPIAGREETQYF. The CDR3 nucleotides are TGTGCCAGCAGCCCGATAGCGGGGAGGGAGGAGACCCAGTACTTC.

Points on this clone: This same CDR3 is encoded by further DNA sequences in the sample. This CDR3 is CASSGAGNTEAFF. The CDR3 DNA reads TGCGCCAGCAGTGGGGCAGGGAACACTGAAGCTTTCTTT. The V gene is TRBV5-1, the J gene TRBJ1-1; D possibly corresponds to TRBD1 (5 bases). This CDR3 region has 13 residues. V gave up 5 bases and J gave up 1 base, with 9 bases separating them. In germline, CDR1 is SGHRS, CDR2 YFSETQ. Using reference TRBV5-1 and TRBJ1-1 for the parts outside the CDR3, the full variable domain is KAGVTQTPRYLIKTRGQQVTLSCSPISGHRSVSWYQQTPGQGLQFLFEYFSETQRNKGNFPGRFSGRQFSNSRSEMNVSTLELGDSALYLCASSGAGNTEAFFGQGTRLTVV.

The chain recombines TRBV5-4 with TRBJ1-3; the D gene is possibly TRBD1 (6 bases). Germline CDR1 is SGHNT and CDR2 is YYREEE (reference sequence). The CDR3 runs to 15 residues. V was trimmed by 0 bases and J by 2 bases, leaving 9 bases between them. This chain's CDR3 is CASSLVGAAGNTIYF. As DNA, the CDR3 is TGTGCCAGCAGCTTGGTGGGGGCGGCTGGAAACACCATATATTTT.